This T cell receptor (beta chain) was captured by sequencing in a study of neoadjuvant nivolumab and ipilimumab in lung cancer. Study-wide findings and caveats: Compared with tumor-adjacent uninvolved lung, resected tumors showed greater richness and clonality. Only two of four nivolumab-treated tumors gained richness and clonality by surgery.

This table comes from immunoSEQ multiplex PCR, and its TCRdb copy is limited to in-frame clones, with some not included. The sample includes 30,000 to 35,000 clones, 90% of them seen just once. Per the germline V gene, CDR1 is SGHAT and CDR2 is FQDESV (reference sequence). V shed 1 base and J shed 3 bases, with 11 bases lying between them. The CDR3 has 15 residues. As regards this clone: Its antigen is still unknown.

The sample in question was peripheral blood, obtained after neoadjuvant nivolumab, alone or with ipilimumab, at or shortly before surgery. The receptor comes from an adult with non-small cell lung cancer. The chain is built from TRBV11-1 and TRBJ2-3; D is tentatively TRBD1 or TRBD2 (5 bases each). CDR3 DNA sequence: TGTGCCAGCAGCTTAGTGGGGACCCAGACAGATACGCAGTATTTT. Amino acids: CASSLVGTQTDTQYF. Looking up the rest from reference TRBV11-1 and TRBJ2-3 gives the full variable domain: EAEVAQSPRYKITEKSQAVAFWCDPISGHATLYWYRQILGQGPELLVQFQDESVVDDSQLPKDRFSAERLKGVDSTLKIQPAELGDSAMYLCASSLVGTQTDTQYFGPGTRLTVL.